The 5 T cell receptor beta chains below were found in one sample sequenced in a study of spatial heterogeneity in lung cancer. The time point was: blood at routine non-recurrence follow-up after resection. Material for sequencing was whole RNA from tumor, nontumor lung or frozen PBMC, left unsorted. TCRdb reanalysed the 5' RACE reads using MiXCR and keeps one entry per CDR3 protein. The table lists under 150,000 distinct CDR3 sequences, more than 9% of them singletons. The sequencing here drew on PBMCs, taken at follow-up. These TCRs come from a male donor with early-stage non-small cell lung cancer.

This clonotype has more than one count but fewer than ten. The junction and the germline gene differ at one end; a read error may be behind it. V is TRBV7-7 and J is TRBJ1-6, with 7 bases that match TRBD1. Germline V gene data show CDR1 as SSHAT and CDR2 as FNYEAQ (reference sequence). The CDR3 covers 13 residues. The DNA of the CDR3 is TGTGCTAGCAGCCGGGACAGTGGGTCACCCCTCCACTTT. This encodes CASSRDSGSPLHF. Using reference TRBV7-7 and TRBJ1-6 for the parts outside the CDR3, the full variable domain is GAGVSQSPRYKVTKRGQDVTLRCDPISSHATLYWYQQALGQGPEFLTYFNYEAQPDKSGLPSDRFSAERPEGSISTLTIQRTEQRDSAMYRCASSRDSGSPLHFGNGTRLTVT.

This clonotype was found a few times. The V gene is TRBV7-2, the J gene TRBJ2-3, with unresolved D. The CDR3 extends over 15 amino acids. Trimming removed 5 bases at V and 4 bases at J, with 16 bases between. Looked up from germline, CDR1 is SGHTA and CDR2 is FQGNSA. The DNA for the CDR3 is TGTGCCAGCAGCCAGACGCGACCCCCGGCAGATACGCAGTATTTT. Its protein product is CASSQTRPPADTQYF.

This chain joins TRBV29-1 and TRBJ1-5; D possibly corresponds to TRBD1 (5 bases). The CDR3 contains 15 residues. The germline CDR1 and CDR2 sequences are SQVTM and ANQGSEA. V gave up 6 bases and J gave up 1 base, with 16 bases separating them. DNA of the CDR3: TGCAGCGTCCGTCAAGGGACGGGGAGCAATCAGCCCCAGCATTTT. It yields the protein CSVRQGTGSNQPQHF.

This chain uses TRBV5-1 with TRBJ1-1; tentative D call: TRBD1 (6 bases). The CDR3 covers 14 residues. The V end was cut by 5 bases, the J end by 4 bases, with 15 bases between. Germline loops: CDR1 SGHRS, CDR2 YFSETQ. DNA of the CDR3: TGCGCCAGCAGGAAGGAAGGAGGGGGCACTGAAGCTTTCTTT. This translates into CASRKEGGGTEAFF.

In its sample, this clonotype was seen many times. The chain uses TRBV5-1 and TRBJ1-6, with 7 bases identical to TRBD1. The length of the CDR3 is 15 residues. CDR1 and CDR2 from the germline V gene are SGHRS and YFSETQ. V lost 3 bases, J lost 5 bases, and 5 bases stayed unmatched. The CDR3 protein is CASSSFDRDNSPLHF. DNA for the CDR3: TGCGCCAGCAGCTCCTTCGACAGGGATAATTCACCCCTCCACTTT.